One sample yielded the 20 T cell receptor beta chains listed below, sequenced in a study of T-cell reconstitution after alpha-beta-depleted transplantation in children. TCRbeta library preparation incorporated unique molecular identifiers. A single record per CDR3 protein comes from TCRdb applying MiXCR to the PCR reads. The profile shows around 600,000 distinct CDR3 sequences, roughly 17% of them singletons. This specimen was PBMCs from the stem cell graft donor, taken from the stem cell graft. The receptors were sampled from a human donor who donated a stem cell graft to a child with acute myeloid leukemia.

This clonotype was seen ten or more times. The genes are TRBV7-2 and TRBJ2-1; TRBD1 matches 7 bases. The CDR3 is 13 residues long. The ends lost 6 bases at V and 9 bases at J; junction bases unmatched: 8. Germline V gene data show CDR1 as SGHTA and CDR2 as FQGNSA. The CDR3 DNA reads TGTGCCAGCAGGCGTACAGGGGACGGTGAGCAGTTCTTC. This translates into CASRRTGDGEQFF.

This clonotype appeared once. J is TRBJ1-1 and V is TRBV7-8; D is perhaps TRBD1 (5 bases). Trimming pared 5 bases from V and 1 base from J, leaving 14 bases between. This CDR3 is 15 amino acids long. Germline-derived CDR1 and CDR2 are SGHVS and FQNEAQ. The CDR3 nucleotides are TGTGCCAGCAGCATAACCGGGACTCAGAACACTGAAGCTTTCTTT. Amino acid sequence: CASSITGTQNTEAFF.

In this sample, this clonotype turned up many times. This sequence joins TRBV12-3 or TRBV12-4 and TRBJ2-5; 7 positions match TRBD2. The CDR3 contains 14 residues. The trim removed 7 bases at V and 1 base at J, leaving 6 bases unmatched. This chain's CDR3 is CASTLTSAQETQYF. CDR3 DNA sequence: TGTGCCAGCACCCTAACTAGCGCCCAAGAGACCCAGTACTTC.

Details on this clonotype: A much bigger clone sits one base away, suggesting this may be a read error. The V call is TRBV7-2, the J call TRBJ2-1, with 8 bases aligning to TRBD2. The length of the CDR3 is 15 residues. Germline CDR1 reads SGHTA; CDR2 reads FQGNSA. V lost 5 bases, J lost 7 bases, and 10 bases stayed unmatched. In nucleotides, the CDR3 is TGTGCCAGCAGCAATAGCGGGGAGGCGCAGAATGAGCAGTTCTTC. Its translation is CASSNSGEAQNEQFF. Full variable domain (outside the CDR3, taken from reference TRBV7-2 and TRBJ2-1): GAGVSQSPSNKVTEKGKDVELRCDPISGHTALYWYRQSLGQGLEFLIYFQGNSAPDKSGLPSDRFSAERTGGSVSTLTIQRTQQEDSAVYLCASSNSGEAQNEQFFGPGTRLTVL.

The chain is built from TRBV29-1 and TRBJ2-3; no clear D gene. Germline values: CDR1 SQVTM, CDR2 ANQGSEA. V was pared by 8 bases and J by 5 bases, with 11 bases between. This CDR3 region has 11 residues. For the CDR3, the DNA is TGCAGCAAGGAAAGTGGAGATACGCAGTATTTT. Its translation is CSKESGDTQYF.

The table lists this clonotype with many counts. The CDR3 coding sequence is TGCGCCAGCAGCTCGGGACAGGGGGCCAATGAGCAGTTCTTC. Amino acids: CASSSGQGANEQFF. The chain is built from TRBV5-1 and TRBJ2-1, with 12 bases that match TRBD1. V shed 3 bases, J shed 6 bases, and the junction held 1 base outside the gene matches. Germline V gene lookup returns CDR1 SGHRS and CDR2 YFSETQ. CDR3 length: 14 residues. Full variable domain (missing parts from reference TRBV5-1 and TRBJ2-1): KAGVTQTPRYLIKTRGQQVTLSCSPISGHRSVSWYQQTPGQGLQFLFEYFSETQRNKGNFPGRFSGRQFSNSRSEMNVSTLELGDSALYLCASSSGQGANEQFFGPGTRLTVL.

The chain carries TRBV11-2 and TRBJ1-1; D is undetermined. Per germline, CDR1 SGHAT and CDR2 FQNNGV. The CDR3 contains 14 residues. Deletions cut 3 bases from V and 0 bases from J, with 8 bases between. The DNA for the CDR3 is TGTGCCAGCAGCTTGGGTATCCTGAACACTGAAGCTTTCTTT. Its translation: CASSLGILNTEAFF. The full variable domain, with the rest looked up from reference TRBV11-2 and TRBJ1-1, is EAGVAQSPRYKIIEKRQSVAFWCNPISGHATLYWYQQILGQGPKLLIQFQNNGVVDDSQLPKDRFSAERLKGVDSTLKIQPAKLEDSAVYLCASSLGILNTEAFFGQGTRLTVV.

The V call is TRBV7-9, the J call TRBJ2-1; 11 bases match TRBD1. J was trimmed by 6 bases and V by 5 bases; bases with no gene match: 6. This CDR3 has 15 residues. Looked up from germline, CDR1 is SEHNR and CDR2 is FQNEAQ (reference sequence). The chain's CDR3 is CASSQQGQGGNEQFF. CDR3 coding DNA: TGTGCCAGCAGCCAGCAGGGACAGGGGGGCAATGAGCAGTTCTTC.

This clonotype has a count of ten or more. The CDR3 DNA reads TGTGCCAGCAGCCAAGAAGGACTAGCCCCCTACAATGAGCAGTTCTTC. Its translation is CASSQEGLAPYNEQFF. The chain recombines TRBV4-2 with TRBJ2-1; 8 bases line up with TRBD2. Germline CDR1 and CDR2: LGHNA and YNFKEQ. CDR3 length: 16 amino acids. Trimming removed 0 bases from V and 2 bases from J; junction bases left unmatched: 3.

The genes are TRBV25-1 and TRBJ2-7, with D tentatively TRBD2 (7 bases). V lost 3 bases to trimming and J lost 0 bases, with 9 bases between them. This CDR3 has 14 residues. The germline V gene encodes CDR1 MGHDK and CDR2 SYGVNS. For the CDR3, the DNA is TGTGCCAGCAGTGACGGGGGGCACTCCTACGAGCAGTACTTC. It yields the protein CASSDGGHSYEQYF.

This clonotype came up many times. The J gene is TRBJ2-5, the V gene TRBV29-1; 7 bases agree with TRBD1. CDR3 length: 13 amino acids. The germline V gene has CDR1 SQVTM and CDR2 ANQGSEA. V lost 3 bases to trimming and J lost 5 bases; unmatched junction nucleotides: 6. The DNA for the CDR3 is TGCAGCGTTGATAGGGGGCTGGCCGAGACCCAGTACTTC. This encodes CSVDRGLAETQYF.

This clonotype was found a few times. The chain is built from TRBV7-8 and TRBJ2-2; TRBD1 is a possible D gene (5 bases). Between the trimmed V and J ends, which lost 2 bases and 3 bases, there was a span of 7 bases. The germline V gene has CDR1 SGHVS and CDR2 FQNEAQ. The CDR3 runs 14 residues. CDR3 nucleotide sequence: TGTGCCAGCAGCTTAACCAGGGACACCGGGGAGCTGTTTTTT. Its protein is CASSLTRDTGELFF.

This clonotype was found many times. This chain links TRBV20-1 with TRBJ1-3, with D hard to call. The CDR3 loop spans 12 amino acids. Germline values: CDR1 DFQATT, CDR2 SNEGSKA (reference sequence). The CDR3 DNA reads TGCAGCGGATCAGGCTCTGGAAACACCATATATTTT. Residues: CSGSGSGNTIYF.

The V and J genes are TRBV7-9 and TRBJ1-1, with unresolved D. The CDR3 loop spans 15 amino acids. In germline, CDR1 is SEHNR, CDR2 FQNEAQ (reference sequence). V was cut by 0 bases and J by 1 base, with 9 bases left in between. CDR3 amino acids: CASSLAMGRNTEAFF. CDR3 bases: TGTGCCAGCAGCTTAGCAATGGGCCGGAACACTGAAGCTTTCTTT. The full variable domain, completed using reference TRBV7-9 and TRBJ1-1, is DTGVSQNPRHKITKRGQNVTFRCDPISEHNRLYWYRQTLGQGPEFLTYFQNEAQLEKSRLLSDRFSAERPKGSFSTLEIQRTEQGDSAMYLCASSLAMGRNTEAFFGQGTRLTVV.

The sample holds a few counts of this clonotype. The chain couples TRBV5-1 to TRBJ2-1; D is ambiguous. CDR3 length equals 11 residues. Trimming took 0 bases from V and 16 from J, leaving 11 bases between them. The V gene's germline CDR1 is SGHRS and CDR2 YFSETQ. The CDR3, as DNA: TGCGCCAGCAGCTTGGGTCGGGTGGAATTCTTC. The encoded protein is CASSLGRVEFF.

This clonotype was counted at least ten times. The rearrangement joins TRBV12-3 or TRBV12-4 to TRBJ1-2; D unclear. V was clipped by 5 bases and J by 6 bases, with 10 bases between them. CDR3 size: 12 residues. DNA of the CDR3: TGTGCCAGCAGTACCGCGGGCGATGGCTACACCTTC. Translating it yields CASSTAGDGYTF.

This clonotype was counted only a few times. The chain joins TRBV20-1 to TRBJ2-7; a possible D gene is TRBD1 (6 bases). Germline V gene sequence: CDR1 DFQATT, CDR2 SNEGSKA (reference sequence). CDR3 length: 13 amino acids. Trimming took 1 base from V and 4 from J, leaving 11 bases between them. This chain's CDR3 is CSARGTGTYEQYV. The DNA of the CDR3 is TGCAGTGCTAGAGGTACAGGGACGTACGAGCAGTACGTC.

This clonotype occurred many times. The V call is TRBV28, the J call TRBJ1-2; D is unresolved. V lost 2 bases, J lost 5 bases, and 9 bases lay in between. Germline values: CDR1 MDHEN, CDR2 SYDVKM. The CDR3 is made up of 13 amino acids. This chain's CDR3 is CASSLTRRYGYTF. Here the CDR3 DNA reads TGTGCCAGCAGTTTAACACGGAGATATGGCTACACCTTC.

This clonotype was observed at least ten times. The chain links TRBV20-1 to TRBJ1-3; no firm D call. Between the trimmed V and J ends, which lost 2 bases and 4 bases, there was a span of 9 bases. Germline V gene sequence: CDR1 DFQATT, CDR2 SNEGSKA (reference sequence). The CDR3 length is 13 residues. CDR3 nucleotide sequence: TGCAGTGCTAGAAACCGAGGGGGAAACACCATATATTTT. Translation: CSARNRGGNTIYF.

This clonotype came up a few times. The chain is built from TRBV29-1 and TRBJ2-3, with 9 bases matching TRBD1. The CDR3 has 13 amino acids. CDR1 and CDR2 (germline): SQVTM, ANQGSEA. V trimming: 7 bases; J trimming: 6 bases; junction bases outside the gene matches: 8. CDR3 in amino acids: CSAGDRVRDTQYF. Written as DNA, the CDR3 is TGCAGCGCCGGGGACAGGGTCAGGGATACGCAGTATTTT.